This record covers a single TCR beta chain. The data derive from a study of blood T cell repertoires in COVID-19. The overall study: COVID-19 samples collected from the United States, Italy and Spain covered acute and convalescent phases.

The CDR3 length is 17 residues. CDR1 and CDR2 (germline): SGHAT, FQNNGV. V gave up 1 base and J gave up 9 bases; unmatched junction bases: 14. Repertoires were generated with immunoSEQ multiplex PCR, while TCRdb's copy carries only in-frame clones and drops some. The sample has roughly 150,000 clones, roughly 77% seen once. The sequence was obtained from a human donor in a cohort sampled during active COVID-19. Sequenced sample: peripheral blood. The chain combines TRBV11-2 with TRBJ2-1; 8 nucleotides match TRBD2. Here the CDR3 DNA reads TGTGCCAGCAGCTTAGGGACTAGCACATTAGGGCTCCCTGAGCAGTTCTTC. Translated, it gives CASSLGTSTLGLPEQFF.